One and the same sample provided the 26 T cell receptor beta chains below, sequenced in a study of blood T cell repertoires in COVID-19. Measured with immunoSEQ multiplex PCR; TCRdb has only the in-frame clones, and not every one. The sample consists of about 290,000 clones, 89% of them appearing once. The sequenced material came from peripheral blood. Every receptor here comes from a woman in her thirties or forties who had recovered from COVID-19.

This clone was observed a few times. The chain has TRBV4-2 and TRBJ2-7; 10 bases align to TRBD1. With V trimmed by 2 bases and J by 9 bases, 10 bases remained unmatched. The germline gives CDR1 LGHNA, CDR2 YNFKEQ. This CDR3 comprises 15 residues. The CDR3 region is CASSQPGQGILGQYF. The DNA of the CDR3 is TGTGCCAGCAGCCAACCGGGACAGGGGATCCTCGGGCAGTACTTC.

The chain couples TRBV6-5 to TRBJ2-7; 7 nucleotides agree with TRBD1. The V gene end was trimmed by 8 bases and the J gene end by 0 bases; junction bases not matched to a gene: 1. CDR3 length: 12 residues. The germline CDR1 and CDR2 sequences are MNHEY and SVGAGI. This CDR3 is CASRDSSYEQYF. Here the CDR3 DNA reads TGTGCCAGCCGGGACAGCTCCTACGAGCAGTACTTC.

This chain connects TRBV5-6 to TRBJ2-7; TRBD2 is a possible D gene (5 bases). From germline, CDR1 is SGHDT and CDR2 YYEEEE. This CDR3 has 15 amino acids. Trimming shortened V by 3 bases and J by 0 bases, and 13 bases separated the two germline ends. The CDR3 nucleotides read TGTGCCAGCAGCTCTAGCACCCGTTACTCCTACGAGCAGTACTTC. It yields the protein CASSSSTRYSYEQYF.

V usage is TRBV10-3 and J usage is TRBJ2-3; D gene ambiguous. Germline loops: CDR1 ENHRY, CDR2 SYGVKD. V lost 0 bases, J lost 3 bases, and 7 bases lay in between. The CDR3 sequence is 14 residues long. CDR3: CAISESVATDTQYF. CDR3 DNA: TGTGCCATCAGTGAGTCGGTCGCGACAGATACGCAGTATTTT.

The DNA of the CDR3 is TGTGCCAGCAGTTTACCCCAGGGAGGTGAAAAACTGTTTTTT. Amino acids: CASSLPQGGEKLFF. V and J are TRBV28 and TRBJ1-4; tentative D call: TRBD1 (5 bases). The ends were cut back, 2 bases at V and 7 bases at J, with 11 bases in the middle. The germline V gene has CDR1 MDHEN and CDR2 SYDVKM. The CDR3 runs 14 residues.

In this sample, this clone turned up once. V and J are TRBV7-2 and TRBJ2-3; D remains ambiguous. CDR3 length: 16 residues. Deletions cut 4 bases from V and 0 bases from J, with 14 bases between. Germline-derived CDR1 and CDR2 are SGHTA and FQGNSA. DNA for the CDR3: TGTGCCAGCAGCTCCCTAGGCGCGGCGAGCACAGATACGCAGTATTTT. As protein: CASSSLGAASTDTQYF. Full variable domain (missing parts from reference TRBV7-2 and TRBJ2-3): GAGVSQSPSNKVTEKGKDVELRCDPISGHTALYWYRQSLGQGLEFLIYFQGNSAPDKSGLPSDRFSAERTGGSVSTLTIQRTQQEDSAVYLCASSSLGAASTDTQYFGPGTRLTVL.

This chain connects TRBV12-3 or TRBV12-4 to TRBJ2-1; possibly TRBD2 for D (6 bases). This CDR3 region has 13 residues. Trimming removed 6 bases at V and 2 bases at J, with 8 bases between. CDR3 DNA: TGTGCCAGCAGGCCGGGGGCCTACAATGAGCAGTTCTTC. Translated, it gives CASRPGAYNEQFF.

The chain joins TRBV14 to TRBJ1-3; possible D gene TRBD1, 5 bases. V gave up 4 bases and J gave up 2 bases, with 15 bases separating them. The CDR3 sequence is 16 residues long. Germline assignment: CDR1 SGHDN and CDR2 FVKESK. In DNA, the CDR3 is TGTGCCAGCAGCCCGAAACGACAGCTCCCTGGAAACACCATATATTTT. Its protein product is CASSPKRQLPGNTIYF.

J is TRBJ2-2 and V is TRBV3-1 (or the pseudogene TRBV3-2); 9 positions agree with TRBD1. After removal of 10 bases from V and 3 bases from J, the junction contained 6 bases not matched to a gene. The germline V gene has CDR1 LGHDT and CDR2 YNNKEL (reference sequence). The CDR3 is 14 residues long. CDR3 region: CATGRQGDTGELFF. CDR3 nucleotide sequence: TGTGCCACCGGGCGACAGGGGGACACCGGGGAGCTGTTTTTT.

The DNA for the CDR3 is TGTGCCAGCAGTTTCGGGGGATCCTACGAGCAGTACTTC. Amino acid sequence: CASSFGGSYEQYF. The chain combines TRBV12-3 or TRBV12-4 with TRBJ2-7; D may be TRBD2 (6 bases). V lost 3 bases and J lost 1, with 7 bases in between. This CDR3 has 13 residues.

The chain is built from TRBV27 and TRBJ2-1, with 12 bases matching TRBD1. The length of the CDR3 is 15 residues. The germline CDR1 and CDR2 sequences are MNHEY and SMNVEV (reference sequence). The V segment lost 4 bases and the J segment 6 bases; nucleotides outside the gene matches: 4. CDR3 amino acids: CASSSGQGAFNEQFF. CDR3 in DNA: TGTGCCAGCAGTTCGGGACAGGGGGCATTCAATGAGCAGTTCTTC.

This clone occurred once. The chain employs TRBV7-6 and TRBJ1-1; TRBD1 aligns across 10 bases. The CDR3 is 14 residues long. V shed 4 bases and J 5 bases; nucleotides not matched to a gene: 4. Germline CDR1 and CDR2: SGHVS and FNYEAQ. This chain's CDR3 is CASSYGQGETEAFF. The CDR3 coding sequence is TGTGCCAGCAGCTACGGACAGGGGGAAACTGAAGCTTTCTTT.

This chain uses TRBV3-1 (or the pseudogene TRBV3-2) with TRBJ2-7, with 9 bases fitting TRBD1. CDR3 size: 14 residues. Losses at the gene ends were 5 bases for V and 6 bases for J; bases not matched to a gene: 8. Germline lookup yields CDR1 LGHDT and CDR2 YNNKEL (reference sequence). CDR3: CASSGDRVVGEQYF. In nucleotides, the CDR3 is TGTGCCAGCAGCGGGGACAGGGTGGTCGGCGAGCAGTACTTC.

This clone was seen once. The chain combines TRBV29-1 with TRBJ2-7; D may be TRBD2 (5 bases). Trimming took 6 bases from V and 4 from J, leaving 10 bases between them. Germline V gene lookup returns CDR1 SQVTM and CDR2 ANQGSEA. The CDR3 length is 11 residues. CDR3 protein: CSVGLPYEQYF. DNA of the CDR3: TGCAGCGTCGGACTTCCTTACGAGCAGTACTTC.

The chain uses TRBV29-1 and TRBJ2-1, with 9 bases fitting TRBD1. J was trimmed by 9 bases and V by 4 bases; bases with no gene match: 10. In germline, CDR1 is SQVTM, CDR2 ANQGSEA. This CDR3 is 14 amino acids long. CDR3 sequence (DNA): TGCAGCGTTGTGGGGGGGACAGGGTCGACTGAGCAGTTCTTC. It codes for CSVVGGTGSTEQFF.

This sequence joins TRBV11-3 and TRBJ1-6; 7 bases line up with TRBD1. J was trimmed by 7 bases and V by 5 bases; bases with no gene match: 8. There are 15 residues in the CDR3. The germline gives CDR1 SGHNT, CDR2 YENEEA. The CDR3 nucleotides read TGTGCCAGCAGCGTAGGGACAGTATCGAATTCACCCCTCCACTTT. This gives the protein CASSVGTVSNSPLHF. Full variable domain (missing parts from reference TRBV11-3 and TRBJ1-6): EAGVVQSPRYKIIEKKQPVAFWCNPISGHNTLYWYLQNLGQGPELLIRYENEEAVDDSQLPKDRFSAERLKGVDSTLKIQPAELGDSAVYLCASSVGTVSNSPLHFGNGTRLTVT.

This CDR3 reads CASSESSGRVYEQYF. Written as DNA, the CDR3 is TGTGCCAGCAGTGAATCGAGCGGGAGGGTCTACGAGCAGTACTTC. The chain is built from TRBV2 and TRBJ2-7; 10 nucleotides agree with TRBD2. The CDR3 consists of 15 residues. V lost 2 bases and J lost 3; bases outside the gene matches: 4. CDR1 SNHLY and CDR2 FYNNEI come from the germline V gene.

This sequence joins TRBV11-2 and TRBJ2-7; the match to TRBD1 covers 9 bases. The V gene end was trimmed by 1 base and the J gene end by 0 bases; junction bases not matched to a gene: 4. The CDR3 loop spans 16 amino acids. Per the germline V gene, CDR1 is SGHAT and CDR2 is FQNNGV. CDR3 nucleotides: TGTGCCAGCAGCTTAGGTTACAGGGGGCCCTCCTACGAGCAGTACTTC. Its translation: CASSLGYRGPSYEQYF. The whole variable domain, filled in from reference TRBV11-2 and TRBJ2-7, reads EAGVAQSPRYKIIEKRQSVAFWCNPISGHATLYWYQQILGQGPKLLIQFQNNGVVDDSQLPKDRFSAERLKGVDSTLKIQPAKLEDSAVYLCASSLGYRGPSYEQYFGPGTRLTVT.

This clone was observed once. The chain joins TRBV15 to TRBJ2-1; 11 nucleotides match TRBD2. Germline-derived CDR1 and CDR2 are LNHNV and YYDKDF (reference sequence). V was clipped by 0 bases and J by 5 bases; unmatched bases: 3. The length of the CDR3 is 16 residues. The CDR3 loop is CATSRDVAGGDNEQFF. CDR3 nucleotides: TGTGCCACCAGCAGAGATGTAGCGGGAGGGGACAATGAGCAGTTCTTC.

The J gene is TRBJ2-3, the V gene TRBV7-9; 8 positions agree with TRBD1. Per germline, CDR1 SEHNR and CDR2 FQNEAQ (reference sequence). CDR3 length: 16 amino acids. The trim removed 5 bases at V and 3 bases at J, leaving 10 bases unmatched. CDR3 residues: CASSTIRDRWTDTQYF. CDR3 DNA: TGTGCCAGCAGCACAATCCGGGACAGGTGGACAGATACGCAGTATTTT.

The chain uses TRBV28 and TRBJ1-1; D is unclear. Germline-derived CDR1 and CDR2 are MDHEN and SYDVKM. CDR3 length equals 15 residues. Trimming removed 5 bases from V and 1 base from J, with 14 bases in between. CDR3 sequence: CASSPPGSQNTEAFF. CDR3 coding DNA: TGTGCCAGCAGTCCCCCCGGGTCTCAGAACACTGAAGCTTTCTTT.

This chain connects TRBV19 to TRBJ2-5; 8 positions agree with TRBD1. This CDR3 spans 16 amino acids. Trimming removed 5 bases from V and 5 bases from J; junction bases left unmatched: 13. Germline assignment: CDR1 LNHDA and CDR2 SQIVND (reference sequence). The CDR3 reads CASSSLAGTGGETQYF. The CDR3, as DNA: TGTGCCAGTAGTTCTTTAGCCGGGACAGGAGGGGAGACCCAGTACTTC. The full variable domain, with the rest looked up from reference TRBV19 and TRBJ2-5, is DGGITQSPKYLFRKEGQNVTLSCEQNLNHDAMYWYRQDPGQGLRLIYYSQIVNDFQKGDIAEGYSVSREKKESFPLTVTSAQKNPTAFYLCASSSLAGTGGETQYFGPGTRLLVL.

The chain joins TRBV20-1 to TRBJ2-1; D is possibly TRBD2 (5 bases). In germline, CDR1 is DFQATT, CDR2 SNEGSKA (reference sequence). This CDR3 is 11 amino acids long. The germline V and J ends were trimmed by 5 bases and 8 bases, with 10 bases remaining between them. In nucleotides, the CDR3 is TGCAGTGCTGGTCAGAGGGATGAGCAGTTCTTC. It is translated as CSAGQRDEQFF.

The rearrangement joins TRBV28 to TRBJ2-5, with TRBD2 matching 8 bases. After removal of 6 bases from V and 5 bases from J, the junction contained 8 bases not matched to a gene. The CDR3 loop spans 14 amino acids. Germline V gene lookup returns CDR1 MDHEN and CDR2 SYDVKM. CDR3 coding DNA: TGTGCCAGCAGGGAAGCGGGAGCGCTGGAGACCCAGTACTTC. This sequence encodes CASREAGALETQYF.

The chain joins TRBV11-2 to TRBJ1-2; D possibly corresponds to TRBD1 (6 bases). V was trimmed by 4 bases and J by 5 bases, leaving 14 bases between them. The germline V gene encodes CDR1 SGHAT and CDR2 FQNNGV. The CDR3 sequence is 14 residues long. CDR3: CASSSQGVWYGYTF. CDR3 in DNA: TGTGCCAGCAGCTCACAGGGAGTCTGGTATGGCTACACCTTC.

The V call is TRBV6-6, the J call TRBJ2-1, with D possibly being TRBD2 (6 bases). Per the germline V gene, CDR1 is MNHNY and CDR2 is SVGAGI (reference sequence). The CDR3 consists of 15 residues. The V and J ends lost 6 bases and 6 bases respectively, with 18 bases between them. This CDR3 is CASRSRDSIRNEQFF. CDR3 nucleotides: TGTGCCAGCAGATCCCGGGACTCAATCCGCAATGAGCAGTTCTTC.